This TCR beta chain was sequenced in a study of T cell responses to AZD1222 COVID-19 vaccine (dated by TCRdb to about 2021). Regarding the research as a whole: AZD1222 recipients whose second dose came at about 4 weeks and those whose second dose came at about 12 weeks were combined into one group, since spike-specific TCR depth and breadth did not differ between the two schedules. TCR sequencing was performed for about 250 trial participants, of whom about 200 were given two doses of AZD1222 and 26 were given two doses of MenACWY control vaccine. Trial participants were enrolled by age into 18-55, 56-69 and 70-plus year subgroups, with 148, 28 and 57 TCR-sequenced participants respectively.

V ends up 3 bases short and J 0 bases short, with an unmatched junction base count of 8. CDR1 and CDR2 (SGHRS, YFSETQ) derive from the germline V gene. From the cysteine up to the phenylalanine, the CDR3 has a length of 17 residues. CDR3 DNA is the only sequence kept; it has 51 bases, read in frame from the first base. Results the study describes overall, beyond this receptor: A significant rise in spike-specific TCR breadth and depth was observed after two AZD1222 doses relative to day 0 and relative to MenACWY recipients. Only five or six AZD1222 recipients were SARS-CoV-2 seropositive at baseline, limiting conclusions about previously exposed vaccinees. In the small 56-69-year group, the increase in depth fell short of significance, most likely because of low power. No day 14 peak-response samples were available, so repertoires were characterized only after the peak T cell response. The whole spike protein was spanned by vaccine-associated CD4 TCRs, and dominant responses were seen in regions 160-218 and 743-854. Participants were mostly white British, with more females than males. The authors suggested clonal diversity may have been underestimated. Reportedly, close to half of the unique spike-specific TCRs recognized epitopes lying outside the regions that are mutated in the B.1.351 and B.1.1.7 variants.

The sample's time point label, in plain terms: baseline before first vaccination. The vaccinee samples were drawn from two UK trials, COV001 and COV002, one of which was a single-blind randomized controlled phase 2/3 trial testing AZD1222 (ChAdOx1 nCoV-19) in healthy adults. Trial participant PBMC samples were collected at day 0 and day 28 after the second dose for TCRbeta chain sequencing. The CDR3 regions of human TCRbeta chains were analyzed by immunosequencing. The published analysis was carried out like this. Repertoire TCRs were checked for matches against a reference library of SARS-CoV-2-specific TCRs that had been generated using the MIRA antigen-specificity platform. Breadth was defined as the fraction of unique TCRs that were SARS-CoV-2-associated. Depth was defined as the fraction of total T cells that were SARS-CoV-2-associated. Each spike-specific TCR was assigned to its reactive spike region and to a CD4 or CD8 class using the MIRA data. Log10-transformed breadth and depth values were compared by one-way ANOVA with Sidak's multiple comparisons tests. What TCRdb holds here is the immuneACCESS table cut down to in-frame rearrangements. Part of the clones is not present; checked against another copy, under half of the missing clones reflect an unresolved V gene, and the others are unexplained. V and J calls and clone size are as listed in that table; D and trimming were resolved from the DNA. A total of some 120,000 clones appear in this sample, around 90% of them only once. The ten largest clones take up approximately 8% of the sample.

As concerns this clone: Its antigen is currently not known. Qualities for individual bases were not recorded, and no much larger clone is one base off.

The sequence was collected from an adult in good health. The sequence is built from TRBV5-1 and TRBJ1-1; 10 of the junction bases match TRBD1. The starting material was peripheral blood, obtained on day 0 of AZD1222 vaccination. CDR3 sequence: CASSSLGQGVMNTEAFF. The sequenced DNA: TGCGCCAGCAGCTCATTAGGACAGGGGGTAATGAACACTGAAGCTTTCTTT.